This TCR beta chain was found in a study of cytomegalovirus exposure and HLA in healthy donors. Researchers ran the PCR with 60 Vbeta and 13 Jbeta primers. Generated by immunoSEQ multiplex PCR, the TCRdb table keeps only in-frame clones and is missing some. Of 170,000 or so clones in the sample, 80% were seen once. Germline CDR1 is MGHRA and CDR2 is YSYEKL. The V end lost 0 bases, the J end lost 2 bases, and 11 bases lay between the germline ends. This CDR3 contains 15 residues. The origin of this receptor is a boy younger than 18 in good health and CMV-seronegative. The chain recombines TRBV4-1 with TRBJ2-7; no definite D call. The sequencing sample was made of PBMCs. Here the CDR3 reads CASSQDSSLPYEQYF. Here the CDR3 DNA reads TGCGCCAGCAGCCAAGATAGCAGCTTACCCTACGAGCAGTACTTC.